The 18 T cell receptor beta chains in this list originate from one sample, sequenced in a study of blood T cells in healthy people across ages. Sample-barcoded 5' priming and a J-beta primer mix drove a second PCR of roughly 7 to 11 cycles. One entry per CDR3 protein results from TCRdb running MiXCR on the 5' RACE reads. The sample records 550,000 to 800,000 distinct CDR3 sequences, around 32% being singletons. Sequencing was done on a sample of blood. Receptor source: a woman of 80 years or more in good health.

This chain joins TRBV5-1 and TRBJ2-7; 11 nucleotides line up with TRBD2. The CDR3 is 16 residues long. Per the germline V gene, CDR1 is SGHRS and CDR2 is YFSETQ. Trimming cost V 0 bases and J 6 bases; bases outside gene matches: 8. In nucleotides, the CDR3 is TGCGCCAGCAGCTTGGATGTAGCGGGAGGGCCGTCCGAGCAGTACTTC. Translation gives CASSLDVAGGPSEQYF.

Only a few counts were recorded for this clonotype. The rearrangement links TRBV19 to TRBJ2-6; D is unclear. The germline CDR1 and CDR2 sequences are LNHDA and SQIVND (reference sequence). The length of the CDR3 is 16 residues. V lost 7 bases to trimming and J lost 0 bases, with 13 bases between them. The CDR3 protein is CASTSAGYSGANVLTF. CDR3 bases: TGTGCCAGTACCTCCGCCGGATACTCTGGGGCCAACGTCCTGACTTTC. Full variable domain (outside the CDR3, taken from reference TRBV19 and TRBJ2-6): DGGITQSPKYLFRKEGQNVTLSCEQNLNHDAMYWYRQDPGQGLRLIYYSQIVNDFQKGDIAEGYSVSREKKESFPLTVTSAQKNPTAFYLCASTSAGYSGANVLTFGAGSRLTVL.

This rearrangement joins TRBV11-2 to TRBJ1-1; 8 nucleotides match TRBD1. This CDR3 is 16 amino acids long. Losses at the gene ends were 0 bases for V and 3 bases for J; bases not matched to a gene: 6. Looked up from germline, CDR1 is SGHAT and CDR2 is FQNNGV. CDR3 region: CASSLDWTGMDTEAFF. The CDR3 bases are TGTGCCAGCAGCTTAGATTGGACAGGGATGGACACTGAAGCTTTCTTT.

This clonotype occurred a few times. This may be a read error: a much more frequent sequence differs by one nucleotide. The V and J genes are TRBV4-2 and TRBJ2-1; 7 positions agree with TRBD2. The end of the DNA aligns better with TRBJ2-7, so the J call may be wrong. Germline lookup yields CDR1 LGHNA and CDR2 YNFKEQ. The CDR3 has 14 residues. The DNA of the CDR3 is TGTGCCAGTTGGGGAGGGAGCTCCTACAATGAGCAGTACTTC. Its protein product is CASWGGSSYNEQYF.

The chain couples TRBV6-6 to TRBJ1-1, with D possibly being TRBD1 (5 bases). The CDR3 spans 13 residues. The germline CDR1 and CDR2 sequences are MNHNY and SVGAGI (reference sequence). Trimming cost V 8 bases and J 1 base, with 11 bases left between them. CDR3 amino acids: CASRETGNTEAFF. As DNA, the CDR3 is TGTGCCAGCCGCGAAACAGGGAACACTGAAGCTTTCTTT.

This clonotype was found many times. The CDR3 coding sequence is TGTGCCACCAGTGATTTGCAAGGGACTAGCGGGGGGGATACGCAGTATTTT. This gives the protein CATSDLQGTSGGDTQYF. The chain combines TRBV24-1 with TRBJ2-3, with 15 bases lining up with TRBD2. The germline gives CDR1 KGHDR, CDR2 SFDVKD. Trimming cost V 0 bases and J 6 bases; bases outside gene matches: 3. The CDR3 is 17 residues long.

Concerning this clonotype: The final CDR3 position lacks the conserved phenylalanine or tryptophan, pointing to a likely read error. The V gene is TRBV5-6, the J gene TRBJ1-2; D gene unclear. Germline CDR1 SGHDT, CDR2 YYEEEE. CDR3 size: 13 residues. V lost 3 bases to trimming and J lost 0 bases, with 6 bases between them. The CDR3 DNA sequence: TGTGCCAGCAGCTATGGATCTAACTATGGCTACACCTGC. Residues: CASSYGSNYGYTC.

Comments on this clonotype: A much larger clone differs from this one at a single base, so this may be a read error. This sequence joins TRBV19 and TRBJ2-3; tentative D call: TRBD2 (5 bases). Germline CDR1 and CDR2: LNHDA and SQIVND (reference sequence). This CDR3 has 15 amino acids. The CDR3 sequence is CTSSLRDPSTDTQYF. The CDR3 bases are TGTACCAGTAGCCTCCGGGATCCCAGCACAGATACGCAGTATTTT.

This clonotype was observed many times. This chain connects TRBV5-1 to TRBJ1-1; maybe TRBD1 (6 bases). The CDR3 is made up of 14 amino acids. V shed 4 bases and J shed 7 bases, with 17 bases lying between them. Germline V gene sequence: CDR1 SGHRS, CDR2 YFSETQ. The chain's CDR3 is CASSKDERGLEAFF. The CDR3 DNA reads TGCGCCAGCAGCAAGGACGAGCGGGGGCTTGAAGCTTTCTTT.

This sequence joins TRBV7-2 and TRBJ2-7; perhaps TRBD2 as D (6 bases). This CDR3 spans 14 amino acids. Trimming left V 3 bases short and J 12 bases short, with 21 bases between. Germline V gives CDR1 SGHTA, CDR2 FQGNSA. The CDR3 spells CASSFGAGKETRYF. The CDR3 DNA is TGTGCCAGCAGCTTCGGCGCGGGGAAAGAGACCCGGTACTTC.

For this clonotype: An end of the junction does not agree with germline; a read error may underlie this. The chain employs TRBV30 and TRBJ2-1; D may be TRBD1 or TRBD2 (6 bases each). Germline V lookup: CDR1 GTSNPN, CDR2 SVGIG (reference sequence). CDR3 length: 12 residues. The CDR3 region is CARRGSYNEPFF. CDR3 nucleotides: TGTGCCAGGAGGGGGTCCTACAACGAGCCGTTCTTC. Full variable domain (remainder filled in from reference TRBV30 and TRBJ2-1): SQTIHQWPATLVQPVGSPLSLECTVEGTSNPNLYWYRQAAGRGLQLLFYSVGIGQISSEVPQNLSASRPQDRQFILSSKKLLLSDSGFYLCARRGSYNEPFFGPGTRLTVL.

This rearrangement joins TRBV28 to TRBJ2-1, with 8 positions matching TRBD1. After removal of 6 bases from V and 12 bases from J, the junction contained 19 bases not matched to a gene. The CDR3 covers 16 residues. Per germline, CDR1 MDHEN and CDR2 SYDVKM. CDR3 sequence: CASSLTGTGYSYGQFF. The DNA of the CDR3 is TGTGCCAGCAGCCTGACCGGGACAGGTTACTCCTACGGGCAGTTCTTC.

For this clonotype: A clone one base away is much larger, so this may be a read error. V gene TRBV20-1 combines with J gene TRBJ2-1; 10 nucleotides match TRBD2. Losses at the gene ends were 0 bases for V and 10 bases for J; bases not matched to a gene: 9. Germline V gene lookup returns CDR1 DFQATT and CDR2 SNEGSKA (reference sequence). CDR3 length: 15 amino acids. CDR3 in DNA: TGCAGTGCTAGAGATAGGGGTAGCGGGGGGTTCGAGCAGTTCTTC. The encoded protein is CSARDRGSGGFEQFF.

This clonotype has at least ten counts. The chain uses TRBV6-2 or TRBV6-3 and TRBJ2-4; tentative D call: TRBD1 (6 bases). Germline V gene sequence: CDR1 MNHEY, CDR2 SVGEGT. This CDR3 spans 14 amino acids. V was clipped by 6 bases and J by 7 bases, with 16 bases between them. The DNA for the CDR3 is TGTGCCAGCAGCCTCTCCAGGGGAAGGAACATTCAGTACTTC. The encoded protein is CASSLSRGRNIQYF.

Turning to this clonotype: One base away lies a much larger clone, so this may be a sequencing read error. The CDR3 DNA sequence: TGTGCCAGCAAGAGTCTAAGGTACGAGCAGTACTTC. Its translation is CASKSLRYEQYF. The chain recombines TRBV2 with TRBJ2-7, with unresolved D. V was clipped by 7 bases and J by 4 bases, with 11 bases between them. The CDR3 is 12 residues long. The germline V gene has CDR1 SNHLY and CDR2 FYNNEI.

As concerns this clonotype: This may arise from a read error, as a much more abundant clone is one base away. This rearrangement joins TRBV7-9 to TRBJ2-4; D perhaps matches TRBD1 (5 bases). The J call may be mistaken, given a closer DNA end match to TRBJ2-7. There are 14 residues in the CDR3. The V gene's germline CDR1 is SEHNR and CDR2 FQNEAQ (reference sequence). The CDR3, as DNA: TGTGCCAGCGGCCCCCTGGGGCATATTAACGAGCAGTACTTC. Translating it yields CASGPLGHINEQYF.

At least ten counts were recorded for this clonotype. The chain joins TRBV30 to TRBJ2-6; no reliable D call. CDR1 and CDR2 (germline): GTSNPN, SVGIG (reference sequence). The CDR3 sequence is 17 residues long. Trimming stripped 3 bases from V and 0 bases from J, with 15 bases between. CDR3 loop: CAWSISIRSSGANVLTF. Written as DNA, the CDR3 is TGTGCCTGGAGCATCAGTATCAGGTCCTCTGGGGCCAACGTCCTGACTTTC.

This chain links TRBV7-8 with TRBJ2-2; weak D call: TRBD1 (6 bases). V was shortened by 8 bases and J by 9 bases, with 31 bases between the two germline ends. Germline V gene sequence: CDR1 SGHVS, CDR2 FQNEAQ. The CDR3 loop spans 18 amino acids. CDR3 nucleotides: TGTGCCAGCCACCGACAGGCACCATACCTACTGAGGGGACGGGAGCTGTTTTTT. Its protein product is CASHRQAPYLLRGRELFF.